This T cell receptor beta chain appears in the sequencing data of a study of blood T cell repertoires in COVID-19. For the study at large: From the United States, Italy and Spain came samples of acute and convalescent COVID-19.

Only in-frame clones appear in the TCRdb table, and some are missing; sequencing was by immunoSEQ multiplex PCR. The data show 150,000 to 200,000 clones, around four fifths seen once. The CDR3 is 15 amino acids. V was pared by 0 bases and J by 6 bases, with 15 bases between. The germline CDR1 and CDR2 sequences are SGHRS and YFSETQ. This TCR came from an older man who had been exposed to COVID-19. The V call is TRBV5-1, the J call TRBJ1-2; no clear D. Sequencing input: PBMCs or T cells enriched from blood (not recorded which). In DNA form, the CDR3 reads TGCGCCAGCAGCTTGGATAGGCAGTCGCGGGATGGCTACACCTTC. Translated: CASSLDRQSRDGYTF.